This entry features one TCR beta chain sequence. This CDR3 spans 10 amino acids. Trimming pared 6 bases from V and 10 bases from J, leaving 12 bases between. Germline V gives CDR1 SQVTM, CDR2 ANQGSEA. These data belong to a study of cytomegalovirus exposure and HLA in healthy donors. PCR employed 60 Vbeta and 13 Jbeta primers. Generated by immunoSEQ multiplex PCR, the TCRdb table keeps only in-frame clones and is missing some. The table lists around 90,000 clones, roughly four fifths of them singletons. The origin of this receptor is a man in his forties or fifties in good health and CMV-seronegative. Sample: PBMCs. The chain couples TRBV29-1 to TRBJ1-1; D is perhaps TRBD1 (6 bases). The CDR3: CSVLQGRAFF. CDR3 nucleotides: TGCAGCGTCCTACAGGGTAGAGCTTTCTTT. The full variable domain, with the rest looked up from reference TRBV29-1 and TRBJ1-1, is SAVISQKPSRDICQRGTSLTIQCQVDSQVTMMFWYRQQPGQSLTLIATANQGSEATYESGFVIDKFPISRPNLTFSTLTVSNMSPEDSSIYLCSVLQGRAFFGQGTRLTVV.